Listed here are 14 T cell receptor beta chains from one sample, sequenced in a study of blood T cell repertoires in COVID-19. Libraries were prepared by immunoSEQ multiplex PCR; TCRdb keeps only in-frame clonotypes and omits some of them. The data contain about 140,000 clones, almost 85% of them singletons. Sequencing was performed on PBMCs or T cells enriched from blood (not recorded which). The source is a man aged 35 to 55 with acute COVID-19.

The chain is built from TRBV27 and TRBJ2-1; tentatively, D is TRBD2 (5 bases). The V and J ends lost 2 bases and 15 bases respectively, with 20 bases between them. Per the germline V gene, CDR1 is MNHEY and CDR2 is SMNVEV (reference sequence). This CDR3 contains 14 residues. The CDR3 sequence: CASSLNGLSTSGFF. DNA of the CDR3: TGTGCCAGCAGTTTAAACGGGCTTAGTACCAGCGGGTTCTTC.

This clone has only one observation. This sequence joins TRBV3-1 (or the pseudogene TRBV3-2) and TRBJ1-6; TRBD1 aligns across 8 bases. This CDR3 spans 16 amino acids. Trimming took 1 base from V and 9 from J; bases not matched to a gene: 8. The germline CDR1 and CDR2 sequences are LGHDT and YNNKEL (reference sequence). The CDR3: CASSQAYQGASSPLHF. Here the CDR3 DNA reads TGTGCCAGCAGCCAAGCTTATCAGGGGGCCAGTTCACCCCTCCACTTT.

The chain combines TRBV19 with TRBJ1-4; perhaps TRBD1 as D (6 bases). The length of the CDR3 is 17 residues. V was pared by 5 bases and J by 0 bases, with 16 bases between. Germline assignment: CDR1 LNHDA and CDR2 SQIVND (reference sequence). This chain's CDR3 is CASSVDRSGATNEKLFF. CDR3 nucleotide sequence: TGTGCCAGTAGTGTCGACAGGTCTGGAGCAACTAATGAAAAACTGTTTTTT.

The rearrangement links TRBV19 to TRBJ2-1, with TRBD2 identical over 9 bases. Germline V gene data show CDR1 as LNHDA and CDR2 as SQIVND (reference sequence). V lost 6 bases to trimming and J lost 3 bases; unmatched junction nucleotides: 6. The CDR3 runs 15 residues. The CDR3 protein is CASSQRGDFYNEQFF. The CDR3 DNA sequence: TGTGCCAGTAGCCAGCGGGGGGACTTCTACAATGAGCAGTTCTTC.

The V call is TRBV9, the J call TRBJ2-5; tentative D call: TRBD2 (5 bases). The CDR3 loop spans 14 amino acids. Looked up from germline, CDR1 is SGDLS and CDR2 is YYNGEE. Trimming cost V 2 bases and J 0 bases, with 8 bases left between them. The chain's CDR3 is CASSVGLNQETQYF. The CDR3 region has the DNA TGTGCCAGCAGCGTCGGACTGAACCAAGAGACCCAGTACTTC. Full variable domain (missing parts from reference TRBV9 and TRBJ2-5): DSGVTQTPKHLITATGQRVTLRCSPRSGDLSVYWYQQSLDQGLQFLIQYYNGEERAKGNILERFSAQQFPDLHSELNLSSLELGDSALYFCASSVGLNQETQYFGPGTRLLVL.

This chain joins TRBV4-2 and TRBJ1-2, with TRBD1 identical over 7 bases. V trimming: 0 bases; J trimming: 5 bases; junction bases outside the gene matches: 6. The CDR3 totals 15 residues. Germline-derived CDR1 and CDR2 are LGHNA and YNFKEQ. CDR3 sequence: CASSQEAGGDYGYTF. For the CDR3, the DNA is TGTGCCAGCAGCCAAGAGGCAGGGGGAGATTATGGCTACACCTTC.

This chain joins TRBV19 and TRBJ1-2; tentatively, D is TRBD1 (5 bases). The CDR3 runs to 13 residues. V lost 7 bases to trimming and J lost 4 bases, with 13 bases between them. In germline, CDR1 is LNHDA, CDR2 SQIVND (reference sequence). The CDR3 sequence is CASTPRGGYGYTF. The CDR3 DNA is TGTGCCAGTACCCCGCGGGGGGGCTATGGCTACACCTTC.

The chain uses TRBV24-1 and TRBJ1-3, with a weak D call TRBD1 (5 bases). CDR3 length equals 13 residues. In germline, CDR1 is KGHDR, CDR2 SFDVKD. V was cut by 8 bases and J by 1 base, with 8 bases left in between. As DNA, the CDR3 is TGTGCCACCAAAGGGGCTTCTGGAAACACCATATATTTT. Protein: CATKGASGNTIYF.

The chain carries TRBV4-2 and TRBJ1-1; D is uncertain. The ends were cut back, 0 bases at V and 3 bases at J, with 14 bases in the middle. CDR1 and CDR2 (germline): LGHNA, YNFKEQ. The CDR3 consists of 16 residues. The CDR3 loop reads CASSQETGVRYTEAFF. The CDR3 coding sequence is TGTGCCAGCAGCCAAGAAACCGGGGTTAGGTACACTGAAGCTTTCTTT.

A single count supports this clone. The chain is built from TRBV18 and TRBJ2-1, with 15 bases aligning to TRBD2. Looked up from germline, CDR1 is KGHSH and CDR2 is LQKENI. There are 16 residues in the CDR3. J lost 7 bases, V lost 5 bases, and 6 bases had no gene match. CDR3: CASSGLAGGPVNEQFF. The DNA of the CDR3 is TGTGCCAGCTCAGGACTAGCGGGAGGGCCGGTGAATGAGCAGTTCTTC.

The rearrangement uses TRBV27 and TRBJ2-5; 7 nucleotides align to TRBD1. V lost 0 bases and J lost 4; bases outside the gene matches: 8. Germline V gene data show CDR1 as MNHEY and CDR2 as SMNVEV (reference sequence). There are 16 residues in the CDR3. CDR3 DNA: TGTGCCAGCAGTTTATCGAGCGACAGGGTGGGAGAGACCCAGTACTTC. It encodes CASSLSSDRVGETQYF.

This clone was observed a single time. This chain joins TRBV30 and TRBJ2-1; 7 positions match TRBD1. CDR1 and CDR2 from the germline V gene are GTSNPN and SVGIG (reference sequence). V was pared by 1 base and J by 15 bases, with 12 bases of the junction left unmatched. The CDR3 is 13 residues long. CDR3 nucleotides: TGTGCCTGGAGTGCCCCACACGGACAGGAGGCGTTCTTC. Translated, it gives CAWSAPHGQEAFF. Supplemented by reference TRBV30 and TRBJ2-1, the full variable domain reads SQTIHQWPATLVQPVGSPLSLECTVEGTSNPNLYWYRQAAGRGLQLLFYSVGIGQISSEVPQNLSASRPQDRQFILSSKKLLLSDSGFYLCAWSAPHGQEAFFGPGTRLTVL.

This clone was counted a few times. At one boundary the junction diverges from the germline segment, which might be a read error. The chain carries TRBV6-5 and TRBJ2-7, with 8 bases that match TRBD2. CDR3 size: 14 residues. Germline loops: CDR1 MNHEY, CDR2 SVGAGI. The CDR3 sequence is CASSNSWTSSEQYF. The CDR3 nucleotides are TGTGCCAGCAGTAACTCTTGGACTAGCTCCGAGCAGTACTTC.

The chain recombines TRBV6-5 with TRBJ1-1, with unresolved D. Germline assignment: CDR1 MNHEY and CDR2 SVGAGI. The CDR3 length is 14 residues. V shed 6 bases and J shed 4 bases, with 15 bases lying between them. The CDR3 DNA is TGTGCCAGCAGAACCCGGGTGGTAGGCACTGAAGCTTTCTTT. As protein: CASRTRVVGTEAFF.